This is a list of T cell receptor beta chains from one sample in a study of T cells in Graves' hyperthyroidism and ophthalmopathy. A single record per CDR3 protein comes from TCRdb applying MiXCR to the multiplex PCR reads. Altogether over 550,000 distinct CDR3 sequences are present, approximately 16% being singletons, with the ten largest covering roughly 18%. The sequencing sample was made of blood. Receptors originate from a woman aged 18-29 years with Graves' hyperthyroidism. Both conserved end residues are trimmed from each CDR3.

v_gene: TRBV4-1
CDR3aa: ASSQGRQGDEKLF

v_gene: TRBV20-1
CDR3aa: SARDGLRGGVDTQY

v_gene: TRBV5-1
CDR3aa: ASSLGIPGQGSLGNTIY

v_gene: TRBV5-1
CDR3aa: ASSLTGQWNEQY

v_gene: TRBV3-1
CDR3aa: ASSPGTSGSFYEQF

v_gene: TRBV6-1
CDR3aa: ASSSPMGRDYEQY

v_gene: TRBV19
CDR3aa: ASSIGDSGANVLT

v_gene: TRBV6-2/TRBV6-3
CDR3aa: ASHVLAYGYT

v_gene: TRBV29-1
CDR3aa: SVELGQGARHEQY

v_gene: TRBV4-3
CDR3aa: ASSQDHIRPAYEQY

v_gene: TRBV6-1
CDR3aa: ASTQGWMNTEAF

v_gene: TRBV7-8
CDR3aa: ASSLDEGAYETQY

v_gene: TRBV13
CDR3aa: ASSLEGYFLTYEQY

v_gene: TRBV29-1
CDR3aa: SEGGKGSSGNTIY

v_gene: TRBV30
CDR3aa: AWSVGGTGVQPQH

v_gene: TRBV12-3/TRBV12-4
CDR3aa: ASSPGLSSGANVLT

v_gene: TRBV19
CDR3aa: ASSIAGGSSYNEQF

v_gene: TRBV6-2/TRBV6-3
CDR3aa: ASRKTSLGYEQY

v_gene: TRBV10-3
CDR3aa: AISPAGLAGDGSYNEQF

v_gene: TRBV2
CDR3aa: ASSVKGNTEAF

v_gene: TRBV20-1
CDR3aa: SARDVAAGRTEAF

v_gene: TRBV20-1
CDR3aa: SARNPSGGLGEQY

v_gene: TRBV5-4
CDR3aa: ASAFERGNEQF

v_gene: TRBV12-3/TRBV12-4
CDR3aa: ASSLERYNEQF

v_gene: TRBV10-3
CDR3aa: AIRTGASSYEQY

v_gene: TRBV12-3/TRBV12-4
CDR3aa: ASRAVITRSGANVLT

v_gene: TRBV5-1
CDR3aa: ASSLVPGALGYT

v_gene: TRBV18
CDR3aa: ASSPGQGGGSYEQF

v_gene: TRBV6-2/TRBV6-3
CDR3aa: ASSYTRLRGMNTEAF

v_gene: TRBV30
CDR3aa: AWTPSRGAPYGYT

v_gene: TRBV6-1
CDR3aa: ASSDLASLYEQY

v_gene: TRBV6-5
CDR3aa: ASSYSVGLAKNIQY

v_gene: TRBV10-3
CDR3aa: AIRTVAGGREQF

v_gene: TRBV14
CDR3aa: ASSREGYRDYEQH

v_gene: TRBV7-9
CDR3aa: ASSHLDRVGYGYT

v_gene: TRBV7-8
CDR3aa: ASSYPEGPLMNTEAF

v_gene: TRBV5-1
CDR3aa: ASSLVPGEANEQF

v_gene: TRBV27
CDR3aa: ASSWTGEGNEQF

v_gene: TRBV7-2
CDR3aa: ASSLGIANEKLF

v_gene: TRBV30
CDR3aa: AWATGSNQPQH

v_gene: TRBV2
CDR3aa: ASSVHSYSYEQY

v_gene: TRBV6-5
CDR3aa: ASSYSMENEKLF

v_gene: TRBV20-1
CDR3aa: SASSTRFSKQETQY

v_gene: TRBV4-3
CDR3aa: ASSPAQQDEAF